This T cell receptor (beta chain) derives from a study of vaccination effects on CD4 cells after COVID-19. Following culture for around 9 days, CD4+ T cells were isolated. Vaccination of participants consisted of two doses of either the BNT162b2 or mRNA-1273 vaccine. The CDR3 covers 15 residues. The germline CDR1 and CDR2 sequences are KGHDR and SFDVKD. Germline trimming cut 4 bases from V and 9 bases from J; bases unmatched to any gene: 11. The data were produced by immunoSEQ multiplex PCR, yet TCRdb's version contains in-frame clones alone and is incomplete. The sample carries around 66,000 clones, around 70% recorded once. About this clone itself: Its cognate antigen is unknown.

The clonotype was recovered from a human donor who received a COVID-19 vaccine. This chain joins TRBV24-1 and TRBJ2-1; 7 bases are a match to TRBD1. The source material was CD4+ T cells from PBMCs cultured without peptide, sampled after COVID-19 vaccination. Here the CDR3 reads CATSDSRQGDSEQFF. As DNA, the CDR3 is TGTGCCACCAGTGACTCAAGACAGGGCGATAGTGAGCAGTTCTTC.